This T cell receptor beta chain comes out of a study of OX40 agonist ivuxolimab in advanced cancers. Overall study: It was ivuxolimab, an agonistic anti-OX40 (CD134) antibody, that patients were treated with. Males comprised 70% to 90% of the group, whose mean age was roughly 60 years (range about 20 to 85).

Using immunoSEQ multiplex PCR, the repertoire was profiled, and TCRdb retains in-frame clones only, with some absent. The repertoire holds over 55,000 clones, with 70% to 85% as singletons. The receptor's source is an adult with an advanced solid tumor such as melanoma, head and neck, liver or kidney cancer. The input for sequencing was CD4+ or CD8+ T cells sorted from blood, taken in a trial of the OX40 agonist ivuxolimab.

The CDR3 is CAISDSGRPSMRPGELFF. The CDR3 DNA follows: TGTGCCATCAGTGATAGCGGGAGGCCCAGCATGCGCCCCGGGGAGCTGTTTTTT. The chain joins TRBV10-3 to TRBJ2-2; 10 positions match TRBD2. Per germline, CDR1 ENHRY and CDR2 SYGVKD. This CDR3 comprises 18 residues. With 3 bases clipped from V and 6 bases from J, the junction kept 13 bases outside the gene matches.